A single sample is the source of the 5 T cell receptor beta chains below, sequenced in a study of blood T cell repertoires in COVID-19. The data were produced by immunoSEQ multiplex PCR, yet TCRdb's version contains in-frame clones alone and is incomplete. The sample holds roughly 84,000 clones; roughly 80% are singletons and the top ten take 15% to 17%. Sequencing was carried out using peripheral blood. The receptors derive from a woman of 80 years or more with acute or convalescent COVID-19.

The chain joins TRBV6-1 to TRBJ2-3; D unresolved. The CDR3 loop spans 14 amino acids. Trimming cost V 2 bases and J 1 base, with 7 bases left between them. The germline V gene encodes CDR1 MNHNS and CDR2 SASEGT. The CDR3 DNA reads as TGTGCCAGCAGTGAAATCCTCGGCACAGATACGCAGTATTTT. Its translation: CASSEILGTDTQYF.

The chain couples TRBV4-1 to TRBJ2-3; D perhaps matches TRBD1 (6 bases). This CDR3 has 15 residues. V gave up 0 bases and J gave up 8 bases, with 15 bases separating them. The germline CDR1 and CDR2 sequences are MGHRA and YSYEKL. CDR3 sequence reads: CASSQEEGQTRTQYF. The CDR3 nucleotides are TGCGCCAGCAGCCAAGAAGAGGGACAAACACGTACGCAGTATTTT.

This clone was observed a single time. V and J are TRBV10-2 and TRBJ2-3; 7 positions match TRBD2. The V and J ends lost 2 bases and 2 bases, in that order; junction bases with no gene match: 4. CDR3 length: 15 residues. CDR1 is WSHSY, CDR2 SAAADI, per germline. CDR3 in amino acids: CASSEVGGTTDTQYF. DNA for the CDR3: TGCGCCAGCAGTGAGGTCGGGGGGACCACAGATACGCAGTATTTT.

The chain has TRBV6-2 or TRBV6-3 and TRBJ1-1, with D possibly being TRBD1 (5 bases). The CDR3 sequence is 13 residues long. Germline-derived CDR1 and CDR2 are MNHEY and SVGEGT. V gave up 6 bases and J gave up 4 bases, with 12 bases separating them. CDR3 region: CASSRGEGTEAFF. The CDR3, as DNA: TGTGCCAGCAGCCGAGGGGAGGGCACTGAAGCTTTCTTT.

The chain has TRBV5-6 and TRBJ1-4; D possibly corresponds to TRBD1 (5 bases). Trimming removed 4 bases from V and 8 bases from J, with 21 bases in between. From germline, CDR1 is SGHDT and CDR2 YYEEEE. The CDR3 is 16 amino acids. The CDR3 DNA follows: TGTGCCAGCAGCCTGTTGGGGCAGGATTTCCGGGAAAAACTGTTTTTT. It specifies CASSLLGQDFREKLFF. Variable domain in full (rest from reference TRBV5-6 and TRBJ1-4): DAGVTQSPTHLIKTRGQQVTLRCSPKSGHDTVSWYQQALGQGPQFIFQYYEEEERQRGNFPDRFSGHQFPNYSSELNVNALLLGDSALYLCASSLLGQDFREKLFFGSGTQLSVL.